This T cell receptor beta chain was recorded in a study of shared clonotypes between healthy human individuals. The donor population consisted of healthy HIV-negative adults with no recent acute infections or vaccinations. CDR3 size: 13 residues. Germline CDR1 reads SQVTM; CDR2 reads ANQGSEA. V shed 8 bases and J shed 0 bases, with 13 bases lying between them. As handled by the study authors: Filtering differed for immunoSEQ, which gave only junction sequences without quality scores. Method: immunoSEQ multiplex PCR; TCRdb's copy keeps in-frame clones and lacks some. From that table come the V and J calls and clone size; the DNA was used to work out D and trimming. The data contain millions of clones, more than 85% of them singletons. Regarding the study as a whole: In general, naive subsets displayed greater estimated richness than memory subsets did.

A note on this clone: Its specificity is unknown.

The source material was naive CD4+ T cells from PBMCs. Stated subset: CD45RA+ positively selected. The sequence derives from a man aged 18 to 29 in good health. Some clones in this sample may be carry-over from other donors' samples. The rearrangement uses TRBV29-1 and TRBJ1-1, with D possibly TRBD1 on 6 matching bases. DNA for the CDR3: TGCAGCTTAAGCCGGACAGTGAACACTGAAGCTTTCTTT. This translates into CSLSRTVNTEAFF.